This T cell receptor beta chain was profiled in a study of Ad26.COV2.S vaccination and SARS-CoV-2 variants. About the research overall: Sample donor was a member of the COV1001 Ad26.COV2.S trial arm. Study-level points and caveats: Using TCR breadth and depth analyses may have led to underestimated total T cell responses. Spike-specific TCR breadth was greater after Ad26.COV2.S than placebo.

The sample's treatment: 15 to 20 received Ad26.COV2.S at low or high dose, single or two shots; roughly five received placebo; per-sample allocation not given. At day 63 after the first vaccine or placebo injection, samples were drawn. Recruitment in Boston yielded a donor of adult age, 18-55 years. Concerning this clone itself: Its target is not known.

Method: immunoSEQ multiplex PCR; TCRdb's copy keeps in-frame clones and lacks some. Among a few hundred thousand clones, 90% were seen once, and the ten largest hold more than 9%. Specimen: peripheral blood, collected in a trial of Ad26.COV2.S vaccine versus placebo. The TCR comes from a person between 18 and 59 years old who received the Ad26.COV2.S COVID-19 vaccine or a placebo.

The CDR3: CASSLVVGTYEQYF. Here the CDR3 DNA reads TGTGCCAGCAGCTTAGTTGTGGGAACCTACGAGCAGTACTTC. V gene TRBV7-2 combines with J gene TRBJ2-7, with D unclear. Trimming shortened V by 1 base and J by 2 bases, and 9 bases separated the two germline ends. Germline CDR1 is SGHTA and CDR2 is FQGNSA. The CDR3 length is 14 residues.